The present T cell receptor (beta chain) was sequenced within a study of identical twins. Germline trimming cut 0 bases from V and 4 bases from J; bases unmatched to any gene: 10. The germline gives CDR1 SGHAT, CDR2 FQNNGV. The CDR3 is made up of 17 amino acids. TCRdb re-analysed the 5' RACE reads in MiXCR, keeping a single row per CDR3 protein. The sample lists about 470,000 distinct CDR3 sequences; 20% to 25% were seen once. This clonotype was seen a handful of times. These data also featured in a second study, about T cells expressing NK-cell markers.

V is TRBV11-2 and J is TRBJ2-3, with 7 bases that match TRBD2. Source material: CD4+ T cells sorted from blood. This receptor was identified in a woman younger than 35 in good health. The CDR3 DNA follows: TGTGCCAGCAGCTTAGATCCTCTGGCGGGGGAATCAGATACGCAGTATTTT. It codes for CASSLDPLAGESDTQYF.